Listed below are T cell receptor beta chains from one sample, sequenced in a study of blood T cell repertoires in COVID-19. Here immunoSEQ multiplex PCR was the method, and the copy in TCRdb shows in-frame clones only, minus some. Of 250,000 to 300,000 clones listed, 70% to 90% are singletons. The sample was peripheral blood. These receptors were obtained from a woman between 25 and 40 years old who had recovered from COVID-19. The CDR3 runs from the conserved cysteine through the conserved F or W. The D gene is left open where the match is weak. Clone size appears in some rows only: once, few, many, or a class for an expanded clone.

D	length	size	V	J	CDR3	DNA
NA	13	NA	TRBV28	TRBJ1-4	CASYPHYSEKLFF	TGTGCCAGTTACCCCCATTACAGTGAAAAACTGTTTTTT
NA	13	few	TRBV19	TRBJ1-5	CASKSGLGQPQHF	TGTGCCAGTAAGTCGGGGTTAGGGCAGCCCCAGCATTTT
NA	15	NA	TRBV5-1	TRBJ2-7	CASSDGRTVSYEQYF	TGCGCCAGCAGCGACGGACGGACTGTCTCCTACGAGCAGTACTTC
NA	17	NA	TRBV4-2	TRBJ1-3	CASSLPRGGLGGNTIYF	TGTGCCAGCAGCCTCCCCCGGGGGGGGCTAGGAGGAAACACCATATATTTT
NA	15	NA	TRBV7-6	TRBJ1-3	CASSLAGDSGNTIYF	TGTGCCAGCAGCTTAGCCGGTGACTCTGGAAACACCATATATTTT
TRBD2	14	once	TRBV5-4	TRBJ2-1	CASSVGGAYNEQFF	TGTGCCAGCAGCGTCGGGGGGGCCTACAATGAGCAGTTCTTC
NA	15	once	TRBV18	TRBJ1-1	CASSPPAGANTEAFF	TGTGCCAGCTCACCACCCGCAGGGGCGAACACTGAAGCTTTCTTT
TRBD1	16	NA	TRBV28	TRBJ1-6	CASSSPGQGHNSPLHF	TGTGCCAGCAGCAGTCCGGGACAGGGACATAATTCACCCCTCCACTTT
TRBD1	16	few	TRBV6-6	TRBJ1-5	CASSLQGVDGNQPQHF	TGTGCCAGCAGTTTACAGGGGGTGGATGGCAATCAGCCCCAGCATTTT
TRBD2	14	NA	TRBV29-1	TRBJ2-2	CSVRRGGSSGELFF	TGCAGCGTTCGGCGGGGGGGCAGCAGCGGGGAGCTGTTTTTT
NA	16	NA	TRBV7-8	TRBJ1-5	CASSPEFRQANQPQHF	TGTGCCAGCAGCCCCGAGTTTAGACAGGCAAATCAGCCCCAGCATTTT
NA	13	NA	TRBV2	TRBJ2-3	CASSDFRQDTQYF	TGTGCCAGCAGTGACTTTCGACAAGATACGCAGTATTTT
NA	15	NA	TRBV5-1	TRBJ1-5	CASSLTGISNQPQHF	TGCGCCAGCAGCTTGACAGGGATTAGCAATCAGCCCCAGCATTTT
NA	15	NA	TRBV30	TRBJ1-4	CAWSVKSGLNEKLFF	TGTGCCTGGAGTGTAAAATCAGGGCTTAATGAAAAACTGTTTTTT
TRBD1	14	NA	TRBV11-1	TRBJ2-1	CASSNRGLFDEQFF	TGTGCCAGCAGTAACAGGGGGCTTTTTGATGAGCAGTTCTTC
NA	18	NA	TRBV4-3	TRBJ2-6	CASSQGEGGRSGANVLTF	TGCGCCAGCAGCCAGGGTGAGGGGGGGCGGTCTGGGGCCAACGTCCTGACTTTC
NA	13	once	TRBV28	TRBJ2-3	CATLSGGPDTQYF	TGTGCCACCCTTTCGGGGGGCCCAGATACGCAGTATTTT
TRBD1	15	NA	TRBV7-8	TRBJ2-7	CASSFPGQGDGEQYF	TGTGCCAGCAGCTTCCCGGGACAGGGAGACGGAGAGCAGTACTTC
NA	16	NA	TRBV5-6	TRBJ2-6	CASSLIFSSGANVLTF	TGTGCCAGCAGCTTGATTTTTAGCTCTGGGGCCAACGTCCTGACTTTC
NA	15	many	TRBV11-1	TRBJ1-6	CASSLDGGHNSPLHF	TGTGCCAGCAGCTTAGATGGGGGCCATAATTCACCCCTCCACTTT
NA	14	NA	TRBV5-1	TRBJ1-6	CASSHTGESSPLHF	TGCGCCAGCAGCCATACCGGAGAGTCTTCACCCCTCCACTTT
NA	14	NA	TRBV30	TRBJ2-7	CAWSLPDSRYEQYF	TGTGCCTGGAGTCTCCCAGACAGCCGCTACGAGCAGTACTTC
NA	15	NA	TRBV5-1	TRBJ2-1	CASSLGDTSYNEQFF	TGCGCCAGCAGCTTGGGGGACACCTCCTACAATGAGCAGTTCTTC
NA	15	NA	TRBV28	TRBJ1-3	CASTPNRISGNTIYF	TGTGCCAGCACCCCTAATCGTATCTCTGGAAACACCATATATTTT
NA	16	NA	TRBV27	TRBJ2-7	CASSQLGQRFPYEQYF	TGTGCCAGCAGTCAATTGGGACAACGCTTCCCCTACGAGCAGTACTTC
NA	13	NA	TRBV9	TRBJ2-1	CASSVAVYNEQFF	TGTGCCAGCAGCGTAGCGGTATACAATGAGCAGTTCTTC
TRBD1	16	few	TRBV2	TRBJ1-5	CASSEAGQGGGQPQHF	TGTGCCAGCAGTGAAGCTGGACAGGGAGGGGGTCAGCCCCAGCATTTT
NA	13	NA	TRBV6-4	TRBJ1-2	CARQNRVVYGYTF	TGTGCCAGACAAAACAGGGTCGTCTATGGCTACACCTTC
NA	15	once	TRBV10-3	TRBJ2-5	CAISDARGAGETQYF	TGTGCCATCAGTGACGCCCGGGGGGCCGGAGAGACCCAGTACTTC
TRBD1	15	NA	TRBV2	TRBJ2-2	CASTRLTGAAGELFF	TGTGCCAGCACTAGACTGACAGGGGCAGCCGGGGAGCTGTTTTTT
NA	15	NA	TRBV7-9	TRBJ2-5	CASSLASSYQETQYF	TGTGCCAGCAGCTTGGCTAGCAGCTACCAAGAGACCCAGTACTTC
NA	15	NA	TRBV18	TRBJ2-2	CASSPPSVNTGELFF	TGTGCCAGCTCACCTCCCAGCGTGAACACCGGGGAGCTGTTTTTT
NA	17	NA	TRBV18	TRBJ2-6	CASSPEQRRSGANVLTF	TGTGCCAGCTCACCAGAACAACGCCGCTCTGGGGCCAACGTCCTGACTTTC
NA	17	NA	TRBV3-1/TRBV3-2	TRBJ1-2	CASSQDRGLGQPYGYTF	TGTGCCAGCAGCCAAGATCGGGGCTTAGGACAGCCTTATGGCTACACCTTC
TRBD1	15	NA	TRBV7-8	TRBJ1-1	CASSLWTGVNTEAFF	TGTGCCAGCAGCCTATGGACAGGGGTGAACACTGAAGCTTTCTTT
NA	12	NA	TRBV5-6	TRBJ2-7	CASSRTGYEQYF	TGTGCCAGCAGCCGTACAGGGTACGAGCAGTACTTC
TRBD1	17	NA	TRBV4-1	TRBJ1-6	CASSQRLDRDYNSPLHF	TGCGCCAGCAGCCAACGCCTGGACAGGGACTATAATTCACCCCTCCACTTT
TRBD1	15	NA	TRBV28	TRBJ2-7	CASRNRGQGAYEQYF	TGTGCCAGCAGAAATAGAGGGCAGGGGGCCTACGAGCAGTACTTC
NA	15	few	TRBV9	TRBJ1-5	CASSPDSNSNQPQHF	TGTGCCAGCAGCCCCGACAGCAATAGCAATCAGCCCCAGCATTTT
TRBD1	16	NA	TRBV6-5	TRBJ1-2	CASSYSRRGPNYGYTF	TGTGCCAGCAGTTACTCGAGGAGGGGGCCGAACTATGGCTACACCTTC
NA	14	NA	TRBV6-1	TRBJ1-6	CASSVGGTGSPLHF	TGTGCCAGCAGTGTCGGGGGGACGGGTTCACCCCTCCACTTT
TRBD2	15	NA	TRBV2	TRBJ2-5	CASSEVAGGQETQYF	TGTGCCAGCAGTGAAGTAGCGGGGGGCCAAGAGACCCAGTACTTC
TRBD1	12	NA	TRBV5-1	TRBJ2-7	CASSRDRDEQYF	TGCGCCAGCAGCAGGGACAGGGACGAGCAGTACTTC
NA	9	NA	TRBV19	TRBJ1-2	CASITCYTF	TGTGCCAGTATAACTTGCTACACCTTC
NA	15	once	TRBV5-1	TRBJ1-6	CATSPTGSHNSPLHF	TGCGCCACCTCCCCTACAGGGTCACATAATTCACCCCTCCACTTT
TRBD2	19	NA	TRBV3-1/TRBV3-2	TRBJ2-5	CASSHNRIAGDFYQETQYF	TGTGCCAGCAGCCATAACCGTATAGCGGGGGACTTCTACCAAGAGACCCAGTACTTC
NA	15	NA	TRBV15	TRBJ1-1	CATSRAGGRYTEAFF	TGTGCCACCAGCAGAGCCGGTGGGAGATACACTGAAGCTTTCTTT
NA	15	NA	TRBV6-5	TRBJ2-5	CASSWIGTIQETQYF	TGTGCCAGCAGCTGGATCGGGACAATCCAAGAGACCCAGTACTTC
NA	15	once	TRBV4-2	TRBJ2-1	CASSQGGRNLNEQFF	TGTGCCAGCAGCCAAGGGGGGCGGAACCTCAATGAGCAGTTCTTC
TRBD1	13	few	TRBV11-2	TRBJ1-1	CASKGQLNTEAFF	TGTGCCAGCAAGGGACAGCTGAACACTGAAGCTTTCTTT
TRBD1	15	NA	TRBV11-2	TRBJ1-3	CASTTRGVAGNTIYF	TGTGCCAGCACCACCAGGGGGGTAGCTGGAAACACCATATATTTT